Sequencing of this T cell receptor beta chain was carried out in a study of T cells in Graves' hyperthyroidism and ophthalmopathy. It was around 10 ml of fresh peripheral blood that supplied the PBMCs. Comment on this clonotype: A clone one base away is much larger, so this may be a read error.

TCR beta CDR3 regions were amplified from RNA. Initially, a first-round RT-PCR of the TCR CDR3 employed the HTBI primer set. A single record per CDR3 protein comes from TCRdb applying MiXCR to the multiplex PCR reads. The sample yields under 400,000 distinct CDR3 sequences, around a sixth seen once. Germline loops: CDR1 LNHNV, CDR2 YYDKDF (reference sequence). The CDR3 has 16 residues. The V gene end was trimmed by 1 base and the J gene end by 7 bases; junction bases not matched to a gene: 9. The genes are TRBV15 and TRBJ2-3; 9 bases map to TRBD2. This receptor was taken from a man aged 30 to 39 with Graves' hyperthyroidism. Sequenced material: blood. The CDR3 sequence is CATSRVAGDLTNTQYF. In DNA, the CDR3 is TGTGCCACCAGCAGAGTAGCGGGAGATTTGACAAATACGCAGTATTTT.